These 17 T cell receptor beta chains were all obtained from the same sample, sequenced in a study of beta chain features in type 1 diabetes. Expressed TCRB transcripts were sequenced, since all the RNA that had been isolated was reverse transcribed. Sequencing was performed with immunoSEQ multiplex PCR; in TCRdb, only in-frame clones are kept and a portion is missing. The sample includes about 620,000 clones, around a sixth of them seen just once. Material: naive CD4+ T cells from blood. Every receptor here comes from a man between 18 and 29 years old in good health.

This clone came up many times. This chain joins TRBV7-9 and TRBJ1-1; D gene ambiguous. Germline assignment: CDR1 SEHNR and CDR2 FQNEAQ (reference sequence). The CDR3 sequence is 12 residues long. V shed 3 bases and J shed 4 bases, with 6 bases lying between them. The CDR3 DNA reads as TGTGCCAGCAGCTTCTCTTCCACTGAAGCTTTCTTT. Protein sequence: CASSFSSTEAFF.

This clone turned up a few times. The rearrangement joins TRBV30 to TRBJ1-6; D call uncertain. Germline assignment: CDR1 GTSNPN and CDR2 SVGIG (reference sequence). The CDR3 runs to 11 residues. Trimming cost V 0 bases and J 9 bases, with 3 bases left between them. CDR3 sequence reads: CAWSVGSPLHF. The DNA for the CDR3 is TGTGCCTGGAGTGTGGGTTCACCCCTCCACTTT.

Only a few counts were recorded for this clone. V and J are TRBV29-1 and TRBJ1-2, with TRBD1 identical over 7 bases. J lost 3 bases, V lost 6 bases, and 13 bases had no gene match. The germline V gene has CDR1 SQVTM and CDR2 ANQGSEA. The length of the CDR3 is 15 residues. CDR3 in DNA: TGCAGCGTCTTACCTACTGACAGGGTCGACTATGGCTACACCTTC. It translates to CSVLPTDRVDYGYTF.

This clone occurred a few times. This CDR3 fails to terminate in the conserved phenylalanine or tryptophan, so it likely reflects a read error. This chain uses TRBV10-3 with TRBJ2-7, with D hard to call. Germline V gene data show CDR1 as ENHRY and CDR2 as SYGVKD. The V end lost 8 bases, the J end lost 4 bases, and 12 bases lay between the germline ends. This CDR3 contains 12 residues. The CDR3 protein is CAISPTPYEQYL. CDR3 DNA: TGTGCCATCTCACCTACCCCATACGAGCAGTACCTC.

There are a few counts of this clone. The chain recombines TRBV6-5 with TRBJ2-7; no definite D call. The CDR3 totals 12 residues. V was shortened by 6 bases and J by 2 bases, with 8 bases between the two germline ends. Germline-derived CDR1 and CDR2 are MNHEY and SVGAGI. The CDR3 is CASSFGPYEQYF. For the CDR3, the DNA is TGTGCCAGCAGCTTCGGGCCCTACGAGCAGTACTTC.

The CDR3 DNA follows: TGTGCCAGCAGTCGAGACAGGGTGGACGAGCAGTACTTC. Translating gives CASSRDRVDEQYF. The chain recombines TRBV6-5 with TRBJ2-7; 7 bases match TRBD1. Germline V gene lookup returns CDR1 MNHEY and CDR2 SVGAGI. V was clipped by 5 bases and J by 5 bases; unmatched bases: 6. The CDR3 sequence is 13 residues long.

This clone was recorded a few times. The DNA of the CDR3 is TGCGCCAGCAGCGTCCTAGCTCAAGAGACCCAGTACTTC. It encodes CASSVLAQETQYF. The V call is TRBV5-1, the J call TRBJ2-5, with D perhaps matching TRBD2 (5 bases). Trimming removed 4 bases at V and 2 bases at J, with 9 bases between. The CDR3 has 13 amino acids. CDR1 is SGHRS and CDR2 is YFSETQ in the germline V gene.

This clone has a single count. The chain combines TRBV10-3 with TRBJ2-5; unclear D gene. V was pared by 5 bases and J by 7 bases, with 20 bases between. Germline V lookup: CDR1 ENHRY, CDR2 SYGVKD. This CDR3 region has 15 residues. The CDR3 region is CAISSLGPRTGTQYF. The DNA of the CDR3 is TGTGCCATCAGTTCCCTAGGGCCTAGGACGGGGACCCAGTACTTC.

The CDR3 is CASHTPTGPYEQYF. The CDR3 DNA reads as TGTGCCAGCCACACCCCGACCGGCCCCTACGAGCAGTACTTC. The chain links TRBV28 to TRBJ2-7, with no clear D. The germline V and J ends were trimmed by 8 bases and 2 bases, with 16 bases remaining between them. CDR1 MDHEN and CDR2 SYDVKM come from the germline V gene. The CDR3 spans 14 residues.

This clone was picked up a small number of times. The chain couples TRBV5-1 to TRBJ2-3; D is possibly TRBD2 (5 bases). The CDR3 runs to 14 residues. V lost 1 base, J lost 0 bases, and 6 bases lay in between. Germline assignment: CDR1 SGHRS and CDR2 YFSETQ. Here the CDR3 reads CASSLSGSTDTQYF. The CDR3 nucleotides read TGCGCCAGCAGCTTGAGCGGCAGCACAGATACGCAGTATTTT.

This clone occurred a few times. The chain uses TRBV5-4 and TRBJ2-5; D remains ambiguous. CDR1 is SGHNT, CDR2 YYREEE, per germline (reference sequence). V was pared by 8 bases and J by 1 base, with 9 bases between. CDR3 length: 12 amino acids. The CDR3 here is CASGVSQETQYF. The DNA for the CDR3 is TGTGCCAGTGGGGTCAGCCAAGAGACCCAGTACTTC. The full variable domain, its missing parts supplied by reference TRBV5-4 and TRBJ2-5, is ETGVTQSPTHLIKTRGQQVTLRCSSQSGHNTVSWYQQALGQGPQFIFQYYREEENGRGNFPPRFSGLQFPNYSSELNVNALELDDSALYLCASGVSQETQYFGPGTRLLVL.

This chain joins TRBV6-1 and TRBJ1-5; D gene ambiguous. From germline, CDR1 is MNHNS and CDR2 SASEGT. This CDR3 region has 15 residues. V lost 7 bases to trimming and J lost 2 bases, with 15 bases between them. This chain's CDR3 is CASIPPGIGNQPQHF. The DNA for the CDR3 is TGTGCCAGCATCCCCCCGGGGATTGGCAATCAGCCCCAGCATTTT.

Only a few counts were recorded for this clone. V usage is TRBV25-1 and J usage is TRBJ1-1, with TRBD1 as a possible D gene (5 bases). The V end lost 3 bases, the J end lost 0 bases, and 11 bases lay between the germline ends. This CDR3 has 15 amino acids. Germline V gene data show CDR1 as MGHDK and CDR2 as SYGVNS. The CDR3 reads CASSDPGRVNTEAFF. Here the CDR3 DNA reads TGTGCCAGCAGTGACCCGGGACGGGTGAACACTGAAGCTTTCTTT.

This clone was counted between two and nine times. CDR3 in DNA: TGTGCCAGCAGCACTACCCCTAGCCCCTCAATGCAAGAGACCCAGTACTTC. Its protein product is CASSTTPSPSMQETQYF. This sequence joins TRBV9 and TRBJ2-5, with D maybe TRBD2 (5 bases). The CDR3 totals 17 residues. The ends were cut back, 4 bases at V and 2 bases at J, with 21 bases in the middle. Germline CDR1 and CDR2: SGDLS and YYNGEE.

The V and J genes are TRBV19 and TRBJ2-7; TRBD2 matches at 8 bases. With V trimmed by 6 bases and J by 8 bases, 6 bases remained unmatched. The CDR3 is made up of 12 amino acids. Germline V gene sequence: CDR1 LNHDA, CDR2 SQIVND (reference sequence). The CDR3 nucleotides read TGTGCCAGTAGCCTTCTAGCGGGCCAGCAGTACTTC. Protein sequence: CASSLLAGQQYF. Looking up the rest from reference TRBV19 and TRBJ2-7 gives the full variable domain: DGGITQSPKYLFRKEGQNVTLSCEQNLNHDAMYWYRQDPGQGLRLIYYSQIVNDFQKGDIAEGYSVSREKKESFPLTVTSAQKNPTAFYLCASSLLAGQQYFGPGTRLTVT.

This clone occurred a few times. The rearrangement uses TRBV4-3 and TRBJ2-1, with 12 bases fitting TRBD2. Germline CDR1 reads LGHNA; CDR2 reads YSLEER. This CDR3 spans 16 amino acids. After removal of 0 bases from V and 4 bases from J, the junction contained 1 base not matched to a gene. CDR3 nucleotides: TGCGCCAGCAGCCAAGATCTAGCGGGAGGGTACAATGAGCAGTTCTTC. As protein: CASSQDLAGGYNEQFF.

The CDR3 is CASSRGSTDTQYF. CDR3 bases: TGTGCCAGCTCGCGGGGGAGCACAGATACGCAGTATTTT. This sequence joins TRBV7-3 and TRBJ2-3; 7 bases fit TRBD2. The germline CDR1 and CDR2 sequences are SGHTA and FQGTGA. The ends lost 8 bases at V and 0 bases at J; junction bases unmatched: 2. This CDR3 has 13 residues.